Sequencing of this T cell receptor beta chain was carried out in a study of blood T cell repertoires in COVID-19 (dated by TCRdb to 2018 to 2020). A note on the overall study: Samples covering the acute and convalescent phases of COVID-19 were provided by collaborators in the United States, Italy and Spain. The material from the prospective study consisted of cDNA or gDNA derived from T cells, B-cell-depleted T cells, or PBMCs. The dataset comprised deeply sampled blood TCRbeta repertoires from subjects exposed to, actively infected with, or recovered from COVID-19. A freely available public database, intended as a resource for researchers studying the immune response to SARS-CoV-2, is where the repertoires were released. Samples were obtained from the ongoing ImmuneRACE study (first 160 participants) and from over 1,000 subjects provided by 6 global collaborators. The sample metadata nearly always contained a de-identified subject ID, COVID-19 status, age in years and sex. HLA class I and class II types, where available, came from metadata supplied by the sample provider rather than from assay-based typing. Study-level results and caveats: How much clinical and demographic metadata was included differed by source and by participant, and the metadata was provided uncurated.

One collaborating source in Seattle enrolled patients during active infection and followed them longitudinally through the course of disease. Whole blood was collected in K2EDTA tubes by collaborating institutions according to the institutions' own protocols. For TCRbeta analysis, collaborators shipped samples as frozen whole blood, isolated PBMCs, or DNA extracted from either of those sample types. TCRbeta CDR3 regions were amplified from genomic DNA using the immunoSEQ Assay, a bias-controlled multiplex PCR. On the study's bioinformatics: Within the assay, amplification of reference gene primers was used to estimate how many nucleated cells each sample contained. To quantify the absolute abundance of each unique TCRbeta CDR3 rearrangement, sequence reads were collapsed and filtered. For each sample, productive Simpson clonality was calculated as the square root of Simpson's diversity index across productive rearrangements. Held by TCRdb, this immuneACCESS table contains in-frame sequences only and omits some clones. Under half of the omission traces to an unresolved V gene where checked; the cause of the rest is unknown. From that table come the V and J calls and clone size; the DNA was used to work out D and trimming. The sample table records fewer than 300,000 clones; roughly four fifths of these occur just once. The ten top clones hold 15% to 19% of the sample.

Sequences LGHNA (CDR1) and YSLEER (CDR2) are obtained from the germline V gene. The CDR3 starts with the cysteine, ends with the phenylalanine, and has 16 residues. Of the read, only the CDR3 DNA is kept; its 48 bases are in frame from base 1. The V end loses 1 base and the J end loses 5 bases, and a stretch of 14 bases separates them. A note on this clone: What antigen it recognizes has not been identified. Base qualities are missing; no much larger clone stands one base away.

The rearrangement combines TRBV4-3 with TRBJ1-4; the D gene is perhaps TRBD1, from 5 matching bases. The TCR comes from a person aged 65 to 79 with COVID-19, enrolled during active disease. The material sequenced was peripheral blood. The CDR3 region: CASSQAGGGRNEKLFF. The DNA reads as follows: TGCGCCAGCAGCCAAGCTGGGGGGGGGAGGAATGAAAAACTGTTTTTT.